The clone carrying this T cell receptor (beta chain) was seen once. Cryopreserved PBMCs yielded 1.5 to 2 micrograms of genomic DNA for TCR beta libraries. This sample stems from a study of cytotoxic CD8 clonotypes in ibrutinib-treated CLL. Study overall: Results showed roughly 25 partial and 2 complete responses; following median approximately 68 months, approximately 14 remained remitted, roughly twelve advanced.

Deep sequencing aimed at 1 in 200,000 to 1 in 1 million T cells' resolution. The repertoire was sequenced with immunoSEQ multiplex PCR; TCRdb's copy has only in-frame clones and lacks some. The data show under 35,000 clones, about three quarters seen once. The material was PBMCs, obtained after 24 months of ibrutinib treatment. The clonotype comes from a human donor with chronic lymphocytic leukemia.

For the CDR3, the DNA is TGTGCCAGCAGAAGGGAGACCGAGAGTAGCTACACCTTC. This translates into CASRRETESSYTF. This chain joins TRBV6-1 and TRBJ1-2; D is unclear. The CDR3 extends over 13 amino acids. Germline lookup yields CDR1 MNHNS and CDR2 SASEGT. V was shortened by 6 bases and J by 9 bases, with 17 bases between the two germline ends.